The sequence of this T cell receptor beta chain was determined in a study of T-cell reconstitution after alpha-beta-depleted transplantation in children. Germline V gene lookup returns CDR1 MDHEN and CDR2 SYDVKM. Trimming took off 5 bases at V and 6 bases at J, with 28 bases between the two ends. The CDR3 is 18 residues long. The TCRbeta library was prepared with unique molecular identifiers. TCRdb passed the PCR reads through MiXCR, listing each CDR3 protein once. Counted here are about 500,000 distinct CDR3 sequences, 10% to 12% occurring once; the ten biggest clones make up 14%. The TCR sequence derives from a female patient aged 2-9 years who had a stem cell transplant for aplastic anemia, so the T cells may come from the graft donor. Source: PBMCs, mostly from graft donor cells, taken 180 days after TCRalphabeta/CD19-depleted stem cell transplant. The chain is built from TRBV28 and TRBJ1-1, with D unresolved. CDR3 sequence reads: CASSILRPGRDFRAEAFF. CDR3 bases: TGTGCCAGCAGTATCCTAAGGCCCGGACGGGATTTCCGGGCTGAAGCTTTCTTT.